The 12 T cell receptor beta chains below come from one sample, sequenced in a study of technical replicates of blood from a few donors (dated 2017 in TCRdb). Library prep was done by the immunoSEQ multiplex PCR assay. TCRdb re-hosts the immuneACCESS table, in-frame sequences only. Its copies lack some clones; in the studies checked, an unresolved V gene accounts for under half of them, and the cause for the rest is not known. The sample table holds tens of thousands of clones, of which around 96% were seen once. The top ten constitute 0.34% of the sample. Sequenced sample: T cells isolated from PBMCs. The receptors here all came from a human donor in good health.

The chain links TRBV7-8 to TRBJ2-7, with 7 bases identical to TRBD1. Losses at the gene ends were 6 bases for V and 0 bases for J; bases not matched to a gene: 5. The CDR3 sequence is 14 residues long. The germline CDR1 and CDR2 sequences are SGHVS and FQNEAQ. This chain's CDR3 is CASRRAGGSYEQYF. As DNA, the CDR3 is TGTGCCAGCAGAAGGGCAGGGGGCTCCTACGAGCAGTACTTC.

The chain couples TRBV7-9 to TRBJ2-3; 9 bases map to TRBD2. The CDR3 has 15 amino acids. V dropped 6 bases and J dropped 7; count of bases not matched to a gene: 11. Germline V gives CDR1 SEHNR, CDR2 FQNEAQ (reference sequence). CDR3: CASSSNSGRRNTQYF. The CDR3 region has the DNA TGTGCCAGCAGTTCGAATAGCGGGAGACGGAATACGCAGTATTTT. Looking up the rest from reference TRBV7-9 and TRBJ2-3 gives the full variable domain: DTGVSQNPRHKITKRGQNVTFRCDPISEHNRLYWYRQTLGQGPEFLTYFQNEAQLEKSRLLSDRFSAERPKGSFSTLEIQRTEQGDSAMYLCASSSNSGRRNTQYFGPGTRLTVL.

The chain couples TRBV6-1 to TRBJ1-2, with a tentative D call TRBD1 (5 bases). V was pared by 0 bases and J by 1 base, with 18 bases between. The CDR3 has 18 amino acids. Germline CDR1 is MNHNS and CDR2 is SASEGT. The CDR3 loop reads CASSEALKGKGNNYGYTF. The CDR3 DNA reads TGTGCCAGCAGTGAAGCCCTGAAGGGGAAGGGTAATAACTATGGCTACACCTTC.

The chain recombines TRBV4-1 with TRBJ2-7; possible D gene TRBD1, 7 bases. The CDR3 runs 14 residues. Germline V gene data show CDR1 as MGHRA and CDR2 as YSYEKL. The V end was cut by 3 bases, the J end by 5 bases, with 14 bases between. CDR3 sequence (DNA): TGCGCCAGCAGCCAGACGGAGGGGGCCCACGAGCAGTACTTC. Protein sequence: CASSQTEGAHEQYF.

The chain recombines TRBV30 with TRBJ2-5; possible D gene TRBD2, 6 bases. The CDR3 runs to 12 residues. Germline V gene lookup returns CDR1 GTSNPN and CDR2 SVGIG (reference sequence). V gave up 8 bases and J gave up 4 bases, with 14 bases separating them. The CDR3 DNA reads TGTGCCGGTAGTTGGGAGGTAGAGACCCAGTACTTC. Its translation is CAGSWEVETQYF.

The rearrangement joins TRBV7-3 to TRBJ1-1; D might be TRBD1 (6 bases). The V and J ends lost 6 bases and 1 base respectively, with 12 bases between them. Looked up from germline, CDR1 is SGHTA and CDR2 is FQGTGA. CDR3 length equals 14 residues. CDR3 sequence reads: CASRQGTENTEAFF. CDR3 DNA: TGTGCCAGCAGGCAGGGGACCGAGAACACTGAAGCTTTCTTT.

Turning to this clone: The same CDR3 can be traced to other DNA sequences in this sample. The chain is built from TRBV7-9 and TRBJ2-1, with 7 positions matching TRBD1. The junction had 1 base not matched to a gene; V was cut back by 1 base and J by 4 bases. CDR3 size: 14 residues. Germline CDR1 is SEHNR and CDR2 is FQNEAQ (reference sequence). The DNA for the CDR3 is TGTGCCAGCAGCTTAGGACAGGGATACAATGAGCAGTTCTTC. It encodes CASSLGQGYNEQFF. The full variable domain, its missing parts supplied by reference TRBV7-9 and TRBJ2-1, is DTGVSQNPRHKITKRGQNVTFRCDPISEHNRLYWYRQTLGQGPEFLTYFQNEAQLEKSRLLSDRFSAERPKGSFSTLEIQRTEQGDSAMYLCASSLGQGYNEQFFGPGTRLTVL.

The chain carries TRBV9 and TRBJ1-3, with 7 bases matching TRBD1. The germline V gene encodes CDR1 SGDLS and CDR2 YYNGEE. With V trimmed by 3 bases and J by 4 bases, 4 bases remained unmatched. The length of the CDR3 is 14 residues. CDR3: CASSETGVGNTIYF. The CDR3 DNA is TGTGCCAGCAGCGAAACAGGGGTGGGAAACACCATATATTTT.

The chain is built from TRBV5-1 and TRBJ2-1; D is ambiguous. Per germline, CDR1 SGHRS and CDR2 YFSETQ. The germline V and J ends were trimmed by 1 base and 5 bases, with 7 bases remaining between them. This CDR3 contains 13 residues. The CDR3 coding sequence is TGCGCCAGCAGCTTGCTCGGTGACAATGAGCAGTTCTTC. Its translation is CASSLLGDNEQFF. The full variable domain, with the rest looked up from reference TRBV5-1 and TRBJ2-1, is KAGVTQTPRYLIKTRGQQVTLSCSPISGHRSVSWYQQTPGQGLQFLFEYFSETQRNKGNFPGRFSGRQFSNSRSEMNVSTLELGDSALYLCASSLLGDNEQFFGPGTRLTVL.

The V gene is TRBV7-8, the J gene TRBJ2-3, with 7 bases lining up with TRBD1. V lost 5 bases, J lost 1 base, and 0 bases stayed unmatched. Germline loops: CDR1 SGHVS, CDR2 FQNEAQ. This CDR3 region has 13 residues. CDR3 in DNA: TGTGCCAGCAGCGGACAGGGCACAGATACGCAGTATTTT. It codes for CASSGQGTDTQYF.

The J gene is TRBJ2-5, the V gene TRBV27; no firm D call. The CDR3 has 12 residues. From germline, CDR1 is MNHEY and CDR2 SMNVEV (reference sequence). The ends were cut back, 10 bases at V and 4 bases at J, with 13 bases in the middle. The CDR3 nucleotides are TGTGCCACAAAAATTTCAGGAGAGACCCAGTACTTC. Translation gives CATKISGETQYF.

This chain joins TRBV28 and TRBJ1-5; D might be TRBD1 (6 bases). Per germline, CDR1 MDHEN and CDR2 SYDVKM. Trimming took off 7 bases at V and 1 base at J, with 14 bases between the two ends. The CDR3 runs 15 residues. The CDR3 spells CASKLQGGSNQPQHF. In DNA form, the CDR3 reads TGTGCCAGCAAATTACAGGGCGGGAGCAATCAGCCCCAGCATTTT.